Listed below are T cell receptor beta chains from one sample, sequenced in a study of cytomegalovirus exposure and HLA in healthy donors. The table came from immunoSEQ multiplex PCR; TCRdb's copy has only in-frame clones and leaves some out. The repertoire holds 130,000 or so clones, 73% seen once, with roughly 2% in the top ten. The sequenced material came from PBMCs. The receptors were sampled from a woman aged 40 to 55 in good health and CMV-seropositive. CDR3s include the opening cysteine and the closing phenylalanine or tryptophan. D genes are given only for firm matches. Not every row has a clone size; where given, it reads once, few, many or a size class.

V gene	D gene	J gene	clone size	CDR3 DNA	CDR3 protein
TRBV9	NA	TRBJ2-7	once	TGTGCCAGCGCGGAAGAGGGGGACCCCTACGAGCAGTACTTC	CASAEEGDPYEQYF
TRBV9	TRBD2	TRBJ2-5	NA	TGTGCCAGCAGCGTAGGGGGACTAGCGGGGGGATCACAAGAGACCCAGTACTTC	CASSVGGLAGGSQETQYF
TRBV29-1	TRBD1	TRBJ2-7	few	TGCAGCGCACAGGGGGTGGGGTCCTACGAGCAGTACTTC	CSAQGVGSYEQYF
TRBV19	TRBD1	TRBJ1-2	NA	TGTGCCAGTAGTATAGGGGGGACAGATGGCTACACCTTC	CASSIGGTDGYTF
TRBV19	TRBD1	TRBJ1-4	NA	TGTGCCAGTAGTACGACAGGGGCCACGGCAAAACTGTTTTTT	CASSTTGATAKLFF
TRBV5-6	NA	TRBJ1-2	NA	TGTGCCAGCAGCTTGTTGTATGGGCGTGACTATGGCTACACCTTC	CASSLLYGRDYGYTF
TRBV18	TRBD1	TRBJ2-1	NA	TGTGCCAGCTCGCCAACCCTAACAGGGGTGGACAATGAGCAGTTCTTC	CASSPTLTGVDNEQFF
TRBV5-4	NA	TRBJ2-1	few	TGTGCCAGCAGCTTGGTCAGTTCCTACAATGAGCAGTTCTTC	CASSLVSSYNEQFF
TRBV28	TRBD1	TRBJ1-5	NA	TGTGCCAGCAACACGGGGGCAGGGGGCAAGCCCCAGCATTTT	CASNTGAGGKPQHF
TRBV7-9	TRBD1	TRBJ1-4	few	TGTGCCAGTCCGGGACAGAGTAATGAAAAACTGTTTTTT	CASPGQSNEKLFF
TRBV7-2	NA	TRBJ1-2	NA	TGTGCCAGCAGCGTAACAGGTATTGACGTCTATGGCTACACCTTC	CASSVTGIDVYGYTF
TRBV18	TRBD1	TRBJ1-1	NA	TGTGCCAGCTCACCAGACAGGGAAATCTCAGCTTTCTTT	CASSPDREISAFF
TRBV7-2	NA	TRBJ1-5	NA	TGTGCCAGCAGCTTATACCGATCCGGGGGCAATCAGCCCCAGCATTTT	CASSLYRSGGNQPQHF
TRBV18	NA	TRBJ2-6	NA	TGTGCCAGCTCACCACCGCGCGGTTCGGGTGGGGCCAACGTCCTGACTTTC	CASSPPRGSGGANVLTF
TRBV9	NA	TRBJ2-7	NA	TGTGCCAGCAGCGTAGAGGTTAGCGGCTACGAGCAGTACTTC	CASSVEVSGYEQYF
TRBV25-1	TRBD2	TRBJ2-1	NA	TGTGCCAGCAGTCCAGGGGCTCTAGCGGGCAGTTACAATGAGCAGTTCTTC	CASSPGALAGSYNEQFF
TRBV2	NA	TRBJ1-4	NA	TGTGCCAGCAGTGCGACGGGGGCAACTAATGAAAAACTGTTTTTT	CASSATGATNEKLFF
TRBV7-3	TRBD1	TRBJ2-7	NA	TGTGCCAGCAGCTCCGGGACAGGGAAAACCGAGCAGTACTTC	CASSSGTGKTEQYF
TRBV28	TRBD1	TRBJ1-2	NA	TGTGCCAGCAGTCGACAGGGCTGGGGCTACACCTTC	CASSRQGWGYTF
TRBV4-1	NA	TRBJ2-1	once	TGCGCCAGCAGACAGGACCCAGATTTACACTCCTACAATGAGCAGTTCTTC	CASRQDPDLHSYNEQFF
TRBV2	TRBD1	TRBJ1-1	few	TGTGCCAGCAGTACAGGGGACGGAACTGAAGCTTTCTTT	CASSTGDGTEAFF
TRBV7-2	NA	TRBJ1-2	NA	TGTGCCAGCAGCTTAGACTACCGCTATGGCTACACCTTC	CASSLDYRYGYTF
TRBV30	NA	TRBJ1-6	NA	TGTGCCTGGAGTGCCACAGCCGAACCACTCCACTTT	CAWSATAEPLHF
TRBV9	NA	TRBJ2-5	NA	TGTGCCAGCAGCCCGCGGGACAGTTTGCGGGAGACCCAGTACTTC	CASSPRDSLRETQYF